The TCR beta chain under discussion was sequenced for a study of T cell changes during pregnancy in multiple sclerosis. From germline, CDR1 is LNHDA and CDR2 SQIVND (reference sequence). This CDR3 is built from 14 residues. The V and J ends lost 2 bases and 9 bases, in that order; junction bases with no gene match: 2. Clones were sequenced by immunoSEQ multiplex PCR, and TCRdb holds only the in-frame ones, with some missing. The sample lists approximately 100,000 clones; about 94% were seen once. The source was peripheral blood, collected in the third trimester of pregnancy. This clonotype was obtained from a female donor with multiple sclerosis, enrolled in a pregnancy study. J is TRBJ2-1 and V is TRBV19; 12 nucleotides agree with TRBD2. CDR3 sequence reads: CASSITGLAGEQFF. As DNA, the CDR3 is TGTGCCAGTAGTATAACGGGACTAGCGGGTGAGCAGTTCTTC.